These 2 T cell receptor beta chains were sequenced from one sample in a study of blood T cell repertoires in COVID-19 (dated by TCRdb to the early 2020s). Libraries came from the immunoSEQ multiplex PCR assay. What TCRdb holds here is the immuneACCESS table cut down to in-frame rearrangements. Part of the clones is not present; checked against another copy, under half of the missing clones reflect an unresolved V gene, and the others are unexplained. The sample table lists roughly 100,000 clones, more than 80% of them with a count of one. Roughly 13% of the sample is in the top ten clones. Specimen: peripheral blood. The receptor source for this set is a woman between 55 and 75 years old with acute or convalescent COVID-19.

The CDR3 is CSASFGSTDEQYF. The CDR3 coding sequence is TGCAGTGCTAGTTTCGGTAGCACGGACGAGCAGTACTTC. The rearrangement uses TRBV20-1 and TRBJ2-7; D unclear. The germline gives CDR1 DFQATT, CDR2 SNEGSKA (reference sequence). V was shortened by 3 bases and J by 5 bases, with 14 bases between the two germline ends. The CDR3 loop spans 13 amino acids.

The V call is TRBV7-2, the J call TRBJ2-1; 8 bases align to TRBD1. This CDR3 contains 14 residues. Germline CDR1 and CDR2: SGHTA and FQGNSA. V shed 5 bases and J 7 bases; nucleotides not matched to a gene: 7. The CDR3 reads CASSPRTGPNEQFF. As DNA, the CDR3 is TGTGCCAGCAGCCCTCGGACAGGGCCGAATGAGCAGTTCTTC.